These 29 T cell receptor beta chains were sequenced from one sample in a study of cytomegalovirus exposure and HLA in healthy donors. The assay was immunoSEQ multiplex PCR, and TCRdb's table has in-frame clones only and misses some. Altogether roughly 150,000 clones are present, over 80% being singletons, with the ten largest covering approximately 2.4%. Sequencing was performed on PBMCs. These receptors were collected from a man aged 30 to 39 in good health and CMV-seropositive.

The rearrangement uses TRBV9 and TRBJ1-3, with 9 bases matching TRBD1. The CDR3 is 18 residues long. Germline CDR1 is SGDLS and CDR2 is YYNGEE. Trimming removed 0 bases from V and 3 bases from J; junction bases left unmatched: 10. The CDR3 spells CASSVGEGTGRIGNTIYF. DNA for the CDR3: TGTGCCAGCAGCGTAGGGGAGGGGACAGGGAGGATTGGAAACACCATATATTTT.

The chain joins TRBV10-3 to TRBJ2-7, with 10 bases aligning to TRBD2. CDR1 is ENHRY and CDR2 is SYGVKD in the germline V gene. V was pared by 4 bases and J by 2 bases, with 8 bases of the junction left unmatched. The CDR3 is made up of 16 amino acids. For the CDR3, the DNA is TGTGCCATCAGTGGGACTAGCGGCGACCAAGCCTACGAGCAGTACTTC. Translating gives CAISGTSGDQAYEQYF.

Concerning this clone itself: One end of the junction fails to match germline, which may point to a read error. This chain connects TRBV7-7 to TRBJ2-7; D is perhaps TRBD1 (6 bases). Per germline, CDR1 SSHAT and CDR2 FNYEAQ (reference sequence). This CDR3 comprises 14 residues. CDR3 bases: TGTGCTAGCAGCCCGACAGGAGGCTCCTACGAGCAGTACTTC. Encoded protein: CASSPTGGSYEQYF. The whole variable domain, remainder taken from reference TRBV7-7 and TRBJ2-7, is GAGVSQSPRYKVTKRGQDVTLRCDPISSHATLYWYQQALGQGPEFLTYFNYEAQPDKSGLPSDRFSAERPEGSISTLTIQRTEQRDSAMYRCASSPTGGSYEQYFGPGTRLTVT.

The chain is built from TRBV5-6 and TRBJ2-2, with 10 positions matching TRBD1. Germline V gene sequence: CDR1 SGHDT, CDR2 YYEEEE. The CDR3 is 16 amino acids. The V gene end was trimmed by 1 base and the J gene end by 3 bases; junction bases not matched to a gene: 3. This CDR3 reads CASSLMGQGYTGELFF. The CDR3 DNA reads TGTGCCAGCAGCTTGATGGGACAGGGGTACACCGGGGAGCTGTTTTTT.

The chain joins TRBV4-3 to TRBJ2-7; perhaps TRBD2 as D (7 bases). The CDR3 is 13 amino acids. With 5 bases removed from V and 7 bases from J, the gap between germline ends came to 15 bases. Germline loops: CDR1 LGHNA, CDR2 YSLEER. The CDR3 region is CASSVGGAGEQYF. CDR3 DNA sequence: TGCGCCAGCAGCGTAGGGGGGGCGGGTGAGCAGTACTTC.

J is TRBJ2-7 and V is TRBV7-9; no reliable D call. Germline assignment: CDR1 SEHNR and CDR2 FQNEAQ (reference sequence). The CDR3 spans 12 residues. Trimming left V 1 base short and J 11 bases short, with 12 bases between. In DNA, the CDR3 is TGTGCCAGCAGCTTAGAATACGACTCGGAGTACTTC. This codes for CASSLEYDSEYF. Filled out from reference TRBV7-9 and TRBJ2-7, the complete variable domain reads DTGVSQNPRHKITKRGQNVTFRCDPISEHNRLYWYRQTLGQGPEFLTYFQNEAQLEKSRLLSDRFSAERPKGSFSTLEIQRTEQGDSAMYLCASSLEYDSEYFGPGTRLTVT.

This sequence joins TRBV7-6 and TRBJ1-4; possibly TRBD1 for D (5 bases). In germline, CDR1 is SGHVS, CDR2 FNYEAQ. CDR3 length: 16 amino acids. V lost 1 base and J 9 bases, leaving 18 bases between the germline ends. This chain's CDR3 is CASSLEGSGGSKKLFF. The CDR3 coding sequence is TGTGCCAGCAGCTTAGAAGGGTCGGGGGGTTCGAAAAAACTGTTTTTT.

V gene TRBV4-1 combines with J gene TRBJ2-7; TRBD1 matches 9 bases. Germline loops: CDR1 MGHRA, CDR2 YSYEKL. The CDR3 is 18 amino acids. V trimming: 0 bases; J trimming: 9 bases; junction bases outside the gene matches: 18. This chain's CDR3 is CASSQDLRTGAGGLAQYF. The CDR3 nucleotides are TGCGCCAGCAGCCAAGATCTCCGGACAGGGGCAGGAGGTTTAGCGCAGTACTTC.

The chain uses TRBV6-5 and TRBJ2-7, with D tentatively TRBD1 (5 bases). V lost 6 bases and J 3 bases, leaving 12 bases between the germline ends. Germline CDR1 reads MNHEY; CDR2 reads SVGAGI. CDR3 length equals 13 residues. In DNA form, the CDR3 reads TGTGCCAGCAGCCCGTACAGGAGCTACGAGCAGTACTTC. Translation: CASSPYRSYEQYF.

This clone is a singleton in its sample. This sequence joins TRBV5-1 and TRBJ2-3; a weak D match, TRBD2 (7 bases). The germline V gene has CDR1 SGHRS and CDR2 YFSETQ. Trimming removed 4 bases from V and 5 bases from J, with 20 bases in between. The CDR3 is made up of 16 amino acids. The CDR3 DNA reads TGCGCCAGCAGCCTGGGAAGGGGGGGGGCCGGAGATACGCAGTATTTT. Residues: CASSLGRGGAGDTQYF.

The chain uses TRBV6-5 and TRBJ1-2; 10 nucleotides match TRBD1. The CDR3 extends over 13 amino acids. Per the germline V gene, CDR1 is MNHEY and CDR2 is SVGAGI. V dropped 5 bases and J dropped 4; count of bases not matched to a gene: 1. The CDR3 protein is CASSGQGVYGYTF. In DNA form, the CDR3 reads TGTGCCAGCAGTGGACAGGGGGTCTATGGCTACACCTTC.

The V call is TRBV6-1, the J call TRBJ2-3; 14 bases map to TRBD2. This CDR3 has 18 amino acids. The ends lost 0 bases at V and 5 bases at J; junction bases unmatched: 7. Germline lookup yields CDR1 MNHNS and CDR2 SASEGT. CDR3 DNA: TGTGCCAGCAGTGAAGCAGGGACTAGCGGGGGTTGGGGAGATACGCAGTATTTT. Amino acids: CASSEAGTSGGWGDTQYF.

The CDR3 region has the DNA TGCGCCAGCAGCCAAGATCTAGATCAGCCCCAGCATTTT. It codes for CASSQDLDQPQHF. The V call is TRBV4-3, the J call TRBJ1-5; D is undetermined. The CDR3 extends over 13 amino acids. Trimming left V 0 bases short and J 5 bases short, with 5 bases between. CDR1 and CDR2 from the germline V gene are LGHNA and YSLEER.

The chain has TRBV7-9 and TRBJ2-7; D may be TRBD1 (6 bases). The V gene lost 5 bases and the J gene lost 2 bases, with 13 bases spanning the gap. The germline V gene encodes CDR1 SEHNR and CDR2 FQNEAQ (reference sequence). The CDR3 runs 14 residues. CDR3 residues: CASSGRGTPYEQYF. The DNA for the CDR3 is TGTGCCAGCAGCGGCAGGGGTACACCCTACGAGCAGTACTTC.

This clone has more than one count but fewer than ten. The sample carries other DNA sequences with the same CDR3. The chain is built from TRBV20-1 and TRBJ2-7; TRBD2 matches 7 bases. Germline loops: CDR1 DFQATT, CDR2 SNEGSKA (reference sequence). The CDR3 has 11 residues. Unmatched junction bases numbered 2, after V lost 6 bases and J lost 3 bases. The CDR3 region is CSAPGGYEQYF. The CDR3 DNA follows: TGCAGTGCCCCGGGAGGCTACGAGCAGTACTTC.

This clone occurred once. The gene calls are TRBV5-6 and TRBJ1-3; tentatively, D is TRBD1 (6 bases). This CDR3 region has 14 residues. Germline values: CDR1 SGHDT, CDR2 YYEEEE. Between the trimmed V and J ends, which lost 1 base and 2 bases, there was a span of 7 bases. In DNA, the CDR3 is TGTGCCAGCAGCTTGACAGGGACTGGAAACACCATATATTTT. Translating it yields CASSLTGTGNTIYF.

This chain uses TRBV6-1 with TRBJ1-5; weak D call: TRBD1 (5 bases). This CDR3 is 18 amino acids long. Between the trimmed V and J ends, which lost 0 bases and 2 bases, there was a span of 17 bases. Germline V gene lookup returns CDR1 MNHNS and CDR2 SASEGT. CDR3 bases: TGTGCCAGCAGTGAAGCGCGGATCGGCAGGGAAGGCAATCAGCCCCAGCATTTT. Translated, it gives CASSEARIGREGNQPQHF.

V and J are TRBV7-2 and TRBJ2-7; TRBD1 might be the D (6 bases). The CDR3 has 14 amino acids. In germline, CDR1 is SGHTA, CDR2 FQGNSA. Trimming took 3 bases from V and 0 from J, leaving 9 bases between them. The CDR3 DNA reads TGTGCCAGCAGCTTCGGGACACACTCCTACGAGCAGTACTTC. It encodes CASSFGTHSYEQYF.

V usage is TRBV12-5 and J usage is TRBJ2-3; D is unclear. The CDR3 is 18 amino acids. Germline CDR1 and CDR2: LGHNT and FRNRAP. Trimming stripped 3 bases from V and 0 bases from J, with 19 bases between. CDR3 sequence (DNA): TGTGCTAGTGGTTTTAGGCCCCGTGCCAGCGCAAGCACAGATACGCAGTATTTT. Encoded protein: CASGFRPRASASTDTQYF.

CDR3 sequence reads: CASSPTVGAAGGEQFF. In DNA, the CDR3 is TGTGCCAGCAGCCCCACCGTAGGGGCCGCCGGGGGTGAGCAGTTCTTC. The chain is built from TRBV7-3 and TRBJ2-1, with D perhaps matching TRBD2 (6 bases). The CDR3 covers 16 residues. The germline V gene encodes CDR1 SGHTA and CDR2 FQGTGA. V gave up 5 bases and J gave up 9 bases, with 23 bases separating them.

The rearrangement links TRBV7-9 to TRBJ2-7; a weak D match, TRBD1 (5 bases). The germline CDR1 and CDR2 sequences are SEHNR and FQNEAQ (reference sequence). Between the trimmed V and J ends, which lost 7 bases and 0 bases, there was a span of 10 bases. The CDR3 contains 13 residues. The CDR3 region is CASNRLTSYEQYF. The CDR3 bases are TGTGCCAGCAACAGGCTTACCTCCTACGAGCAGTACTTC.

This chain links TRBV2 with TRBJ1-1; D not resolved. CDR1 and CDR2 (germline): SNHLY, FYNNEI. CDR3 size: 12 residues. V lost 9 bases, J lost 0 bases, and 8 bases lay in between. The DNA for the CDR3 is TGTGCCAGTCTAATCGTGAACACTGAAGCTTTCTTT. It encodes CASLIVNTEAFF.

This chain joins TRBV4-3 and TRBJ1-1; tentative D call: TRBD1 (6 bases). Germline V gene lookup returns CDR1 LGHNA and CDR2 YSLEER. The V end was cut by 3 bases, the J end by 4 bases, with 9 bases between. This CDR3 is built from 13 residues. The DNA for the CDR3 is TGCGCCAGCAGCCATACAGGGCGCACTGAAGCTTTCTTT. Translation gives CASSHTGRTEAFF.

This clone was detected only a few times. This chain connects TRBV12-5 to TRBJ2-5; tentative D call: TRBD1 (5 bases). The CDR3 totals 15 residues. V was clipped by 4 bases and J by 7 bases, with 19 bases between them. Germline V gene data show CDR1 as LGHNT and CDR2 as FRNRAP. CDR3 DNA sequence: TGTGCTAGTGGTTCCTTCATTTGGGGCTTCGGGACCCAGTACTTC. This translates into CASGSFIWGFGTQYF.

The chain couples TRBV19 to TRBJ2-7; a weak D match, TRBD2 (5 bases). Trimming pared 3 bases from V and 0 bases from J, leaving 9 bases between. Germline V CDR1 and CDR2: LNHDA, SQIVND (reference sequence). This CDR3 is built from 14 residues. The CDR3 region is CASSMAGNSYEQYF. DNA for the CDR3: TGTGCCAGTAGTATGGCCGGGAACTCCTACGAGCAGTACTTC.

The rearrangement joins TRBV6-6 to TRBJ2-7; 11 nucleotides match TRBD1. Germline-derived CDR1 and CDR2 are MNHNY and SVGAGI (reference sequence). V shed 2 bases and J 7 bases; nucleotides not matched to a gene: 4. The CDR3 covers 14 residues. The chain's CDR3 is CASSYGQGAREQYF. CDR3 nucleotides: TGTGCCAGCAGTTACGGACAGGGGGCTAGGGAGCAGTACTTC.

The chain links TRBV19 to TRBJ1-6; a possible D gene is TRBD1 (5 bases). Deletions cut 2 bases from V and 4 bases from J, with 6 bases between. Germline CDR1 LNHDA, CDR2 SQIVND (reference sequence). The CDR3 covers 14 residues. Here the CDR3 reads CASSIQGYNSPLHF. Written as DNA, the CDR3 is TGTGCCAGTAGTATACAGGGTTATAATTCACCCCTCCACTTT.

The chain combines TRBV19 with TRBJ1-5, with no clear D. In germline, CDR1 is LNHDA, CDR2 SQIVND (reference sequence). V was pared by 3 bases and J by 2 bases, with 14 bases between. This CDR3 comprises 16 residues. The CDR3 spells CASSMFEGGGNQPQHF. In DNA, the CDR3 is TGTGCCAGTAGTATGTTCGAGGGAGGAGGCAATCAGCCCCAGCATTTT.

The chain employs TRBV27 and TRBJ2-7; possible D gene TRBD1, 6 bases. V was trimmed by 5 bases and J by 6 bases, leaving 17 bases between them. In germline, CDR1 is MNHEY, CDR2 SMNVEV (reference sequence). The CDR3 is made up of 14 amino acids. The CDR3 bases are TGTGCCAGCAGTATCACAGGGTCCGTGAGCGAGCAGTACTTC. Its translation: CASSITGSVSEQYF.